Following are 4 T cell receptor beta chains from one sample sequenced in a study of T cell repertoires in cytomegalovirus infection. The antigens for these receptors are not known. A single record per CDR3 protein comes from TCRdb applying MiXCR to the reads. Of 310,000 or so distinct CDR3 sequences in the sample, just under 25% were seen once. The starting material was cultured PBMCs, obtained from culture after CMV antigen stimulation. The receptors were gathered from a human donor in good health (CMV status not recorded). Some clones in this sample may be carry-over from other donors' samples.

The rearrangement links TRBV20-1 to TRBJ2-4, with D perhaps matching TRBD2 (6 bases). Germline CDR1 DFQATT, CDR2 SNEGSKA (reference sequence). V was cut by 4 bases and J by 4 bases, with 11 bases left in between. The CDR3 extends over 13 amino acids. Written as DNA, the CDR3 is TGCAGTGCTAAGGCCGGGGGAAAAAACATTCAGTACTTC. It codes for CSAKAGGKNIQYF.

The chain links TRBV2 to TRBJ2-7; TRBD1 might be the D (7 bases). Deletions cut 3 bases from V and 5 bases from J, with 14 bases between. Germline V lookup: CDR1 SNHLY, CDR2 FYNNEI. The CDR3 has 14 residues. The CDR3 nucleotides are TGTGCCAGCAGTGAGGGCGCAGGGGGGAACGAGCAGTACGTC. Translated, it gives CASSEGAGGNEQYV.

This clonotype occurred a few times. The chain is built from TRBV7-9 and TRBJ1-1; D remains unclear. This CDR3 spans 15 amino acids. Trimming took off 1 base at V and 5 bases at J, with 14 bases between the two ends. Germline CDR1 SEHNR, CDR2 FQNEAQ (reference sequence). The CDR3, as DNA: TGTGCCAGCAGCTTAGGTCCAAATCTTCAGACTGAAGCTTTCTTT. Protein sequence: CASSLGPNLQTEAFF.

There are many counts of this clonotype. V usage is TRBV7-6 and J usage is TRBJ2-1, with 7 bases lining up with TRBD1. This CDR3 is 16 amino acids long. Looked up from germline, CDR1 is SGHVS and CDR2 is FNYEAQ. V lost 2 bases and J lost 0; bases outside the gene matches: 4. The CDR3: CASSLTTGSSYNEQFF. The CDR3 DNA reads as TGTGCCAGCAGCTTAACGACAGGGAGCTCCTACAATGAGCAGTTCTTC.